These 27 T cell receptor beta chains share one sample of origin, sequenced in a study of T cell responses to AZD1222 COVID-19 vaccine (dated by TCRdb to the early 2020s). The library was prepared using the immunoSEQ multiplex PCR assay. TCRdb took over this immuneACCESS table, retaining in-frame rearrangements with V and J assigned. Such tables are incomplete; in checked studies, under half of the missing clones stem from an unresolved V gene, and the remainder is unexplained. The sample table contains fewer than 110,000 clones; only one count was recorded for around 90% of them. The top ten constitute 4% to 5.5% of the sample. What the time point label conveys for this sample: baseline before first vaccination. The source material was peripheral blood, sampled on day 0 of AZD1222 vaccination. The receptors were gathered from an adult in good health.

The CDR3 nucleotides read TGTGCCAGCAGCCCATCAGGGGCCATCACAGATACGCAGTATTTT. Translation: CASSPSGAITDTQYF. This chain joins TRBV3-1 (or the pseudogene TRBV3-2) and TRBJ2-3; D perhaps matches TRBD1 (6 bases). Per the germline V gene, CDR1 is LGHDT and CDR2 is YNNKEL (reference sequence). This CDR3 has 15 residues. The V end was cut by 4 bases, the J end by 2 bases, with 13 bases between.

This chain uses TRBV3-1 (or the pseudogene TRBV3-2) with TRBJ1-6; D not certain. V was pared by 4 bases and J by 14 bases, with 12 bases between. Per the germline V gene, CDR1 is LGHDT and CDR2 is YNNKEL (reference sequence). The CDR3 is 12 residues long. In nucleotides, the CDR3 is TGTGCCAGCAGCCTACCTAATCTGGCCCTCCACTTT. As protein: CASSLPNLALHF.

The gene calls are TRBV4-1 and TRBJ2-7; either TRBD1 or TRBD2 may fit D (5 bases each). The CDR3 loop spans 17 amino acids. Germline lookup yields CDR1 MGHRA and CDR2 YSYEKL. The V end was cut by 0 bases, the J end by 2 bases, with 17 bases between. CDR3 nucleotide sequence: TGCGCCAGCAGCCAAGAACCCGGGACGGAAGTCCCCTACGAGCAGTACTTC. It encodes CASSQEPGTEVPYEQYF.

This rearrangement joins TRBV7-8 to TRBJ1-4; 7 bases match TRBD1. V was pared by 6 bases and J by 8 bases, with 12 bases of the junction left unmatched. Germline CDR1 and CDR2: SGHVS and FQNEAQ. CDR3 length: 15 residues. The CDR3, as DNA: TGTGCCAGCAGTTTGACCGGGACAGTGAGAGAAAAACTGTTTTTT. It specifies CASSLTGTVREKLFF. Combining the CDR3 with reference TRBV7-8 and TRBJ1-4 gives the whole variable domain GAGVSQSPRYKVAKRGQDVALRCDPISGHVSLFWYQQALGQGPEFLTYFQNEAQLDKSGLPSDRFFAERPEGSVSTLKIQRTQQEDSAVYLCASSLTGTVREKLFFGSGTQLSVL.

The chain links TRBV6-5 to TRBJ1-3; D call uncertain. There are 14 residues in the CDR3. Trimming stripped 8 bases from V and 5 bases from J, with 16 bases between. Germline V gene data show CDR1 as MNHEY and CDR2 as SVGAGI. The CDR3 is CASARQPTRNTIYF. CDR3 DNA sequence: TGTGCCAGCGCTCGGCAGCCCACACGAAACACCATATATTTT.

The sample holds one count of this clone. The chain carries TRBV9 and TRBJ1-3; 8 bases agree with TRBD1. The ends lost 4 bases at V and 2 bases at J; junction bases unmatched: 11. The CDR3 extends over 17 amino acids. The V gene's germline CDR1 is SGDLS and CDR2 YYNGEE. In DNA form, the CDR3 reads TGTGCCAGCAGCACCCCCGGACAGGGCGGGACTGGAAACACCATATATTTT. Protein product: CASSTPGQGGTGNTIYF.

The chain links TRBV4-1 to TRBJ2-7; TRBD1 matches 10 bases. CDR1 and CDR2 from the germline V gene are MGHRA and YSYEKL. After removal of 3 bases from V and 3 bases from J, the junction contained 8 bases not matched to a gene. This CDR3 spans 16 amino acids. CDR3 residues: CASSHHPRDRGYEQYF. CDR3 DNA: TGCGCCAGCAGCCATCACCCCCGGGACAGGGGCTACGAGCAGTACTTC.

The chain recombines TRBV15 with TRBJ1-6; no reliable D call. The CDR3 covers 15 residues. CDR1 is LNHNV and CDR2 is YYDKDF in the germline V gene (reference sequence). Trimming shortened V by 5 bases and J by 7 bases, and 15 bases separated the two germline ends. DNA for the CDR3: TGTGCCACCAGCGGCGGCCTAGGCCGAAATTCACCCCTCCACTTT. Its translation: CATSGGLGRNSPLHF.

The DNA of the CDR3 is TGTGCCAGCGTCGGGACAGATCGAAACACCATATATTTT. It specifies CASVGTDRNTIYF. The chain couples TRBV27 to TRBJ1-3; the match to TRBD1 covers 7 bases. This CDR3 is built from 13 residues. Per germline, CDR1 MNHEY and CDR2 SMNVEV (reference sequence). Trimming at V came to 8 bases and at J to 5 bases, leaving 6 bases not matched to a gene.

V and J are TRBV28 and TRBJ1-4; TRBD1 is a possible D gene (5 bases). The CDR3 runs to 15 residues. Germline assignment: CDR1 MDHEN and CDR2 SYDVKM. V dropped 6 bases and J dropped 3 bases, with 14 bases sitting between them. The CDR3 nucleotides are TGTGCCAGCAGCCCGGGGGGTGGTCCTAATGAAAAACTGTTTTTT. Amino acid sequence: CASSPGGGPNEKLFF.

This clone was recorded only once. The V and J genes are TRBV6-5 and TRBJ2-7, with a possible D match to TRBD2 (6 bases). The ends were cut back, 5 bases at V and 7 bases at J, with 15 bases in the middle. The CDR3 runs to 13 residues. Germline V CDR1 and CDR2: MNHEY, SVGAGI. CDR3 residues: CASSLRDWGEQYF. The CDR3 bases are TGTGCCAGCAGTCTCCGGGACTGGGGGGAGCAGTACTTC.

The V and J genes are TRBV6-2 or TRBV6-3 and TRBJ2-1, with 9 bases lining up with TRBD2. This CDR3 has 15 residues. Germline loops: CDR1 MNHEY, CDR2 SVGEGT. V trimming: 2 bases; J trimming: 8 bases; junction bases outside the gene matches: 7. The CDR3 region has the DNA TGTGCCAGCAGTTACCAGGCTAGCGGGGCGCATGAGCAGTTCTTC. Its translation is CASSYQASGAHEQFF.

The chain combines TRBV19 with TRBJ2-3; D perhaps matches TRBD1 (6 bases). The length of the CDR3 is 15 residues. The ends were cut back, 3 bases at V and 6 bases at J, with 16 bases in the middle. CDR1 is LNHDA and CDR2 is SQIVND in the germline V gene (reference sequence). The CDR3 sequence: CASSIRAGVKDTQYF. As DNA, the CDR3 is TGTGCCAGTAGTATTCGGGCAGGGGTTAAGGATACGCAGTATTTT.

In DNA, the CDR3 is TGTGCCAGCAGTCCGCGATTCCCAACAGGGGCAGATACGCAGTATTTT. It encodes CASSPRFPTGADTQYF. V usage is TRBV14 and J usage is TRBJ2-3; 7 bases fit TRBD1. The J segment lost 4 bases and the V segment lost 6 bases, leaving 13 bases of the junction unmatched. The CDR3 runs to 16 residues. Germline CDR1 reads SGHDN; CDR2 reads FVKESK.

This clone appeared once. The genes are TRBV2 and TRBJ1-2; 9 bases are shared with TRBD1. The CDR3 runs 12 residues. Germline trimming cut 6 bases from V and 8 bases from J; bases unmatched to any gene: 4. CDR1 is SNHLY, CDR2 FYNNEI, per germline. CDR3 DNA sequence: TGTGCCAGCAGGGGGACAGGGTACGGCTACACCTTC. Its translation: CASRGTGYGYTF.

The V and J genes are TRBV5-4 and TRBJ2-5; TRBD2 matches 10 bases. V gave up 4 bases and J gave up 4 bases; unmatched junction bases: 10. From germline, CDR1 is SGHNT and CDR2 YYREEE (reference sequence). The CDR3 is 16 residues long. DNA of the CDR3: TGTGCCAGCAGCCCTCTAGCGGGGGCCCTTGGAGAGACCCAGTACTTC. Its translation: CASSPLAGALGETQYF.

A word on this clone: This same CDR3 is encoded by further DNA sequences in the sample. The CDR3 region has the DNA TGTGCCAGCAGCGTAGCCCAGGAGAACACTGAAGCTTTCTTT. This gives the protein CASSVAQENTEAFF. The chain carries TRBV9 and TRBJ1-1; D ambiguous. CDR3 length equals 14 residues. Germline-derived CDR1 and CDR2 are SGDLS and YYNGEE. V was shortened by 0 bases and J by 1 base, with 7 bases between the two germline ends.

This clone was found a few times. The chain is built from TRBV28 and TRBJ2-7; D call uncertain. The CDR3 consists of 13 residues. Germline V gene sequence: CDR1 MDHEN, CDR2 SYDVKM. With 3 bases removed from V and 5 bases from J, the gap between germline ends came to 11 bases. The CDR3 spells CASSFEGVNEQYF. CDR3 nucleotide sequence: TGTGCCAGCAGTTTTGAAGGAGTCAACGAGCAGTACTTC. Full variable domain (missing parts from reference TRBV28 and TRBJ2-7): DVKVTQSSRYLVKRTGEKVFLECVQDMDHENMFWYRQDPGLGLRLIYFSYDVKMKEKGDIPEGYSVSREKKERFSLILESASTNQTSMYLCASSFEGVNEQYFGPGTRLTVT.

The genes are TRBV19 and TRBJ1-4; TRBD1 is a possible D gene (5 bases). The CDR3 totals 14 residues. Germline V CDR1 and CDR2: LNHDA, SQIVND (reference sequence). Deletions cut 6 bases from V and 7 bases from J, with 15 bases between. This CDR3 is CASRSGEDIEKLFF. The CDR3, as DNA: TGTGCCAGTAGATCGGGGGAGGACATTGAAAAACTGTTTTTT.

This clone was found once. The chain carries TRBV6-5 and TRBJ2-5; D is unclear. CDR3 length equals 11 residues. Germline lookup yields CDR1 MNHEY and CDR2 SVGAGI. V was trimmed by 5 bases and J by 5 bases, leaving 6 bases between them. CDR3 protein: CASSKMETQYF. CDR3 bases: TGTGCCAGCAGTAAAATGGAGACCCAGTACTTC.

The chain has TRBV12-5 and TRBJ2-1; 7 nucleotides match TRBD2. CDR3 length equals 15 residues. The V segment lost 7 bases and the J segment 2 bases; nucleotides outside the gene matches: 8. The germline V gene has CDR1 LGHNT and CDR2 FRNRAP. The DNA of the CDR3 is TGTGCTAGTGCCAATGGGGGGGGTACCTACAATGAGCAGTTCTTC. It translates to CASANGGGTYNEQFF.

The chain joins TRBV19 to TRBJ1-2; D may be TRBD1 (6 bases). The CDR3 totals 16 residues. The germline CDR1 and CDR2 sequences are LNHDA and SQIVND (reference sequence). V was shortened by 5 bases and J by 0 bases, with 16 bases between the two germline ends. The CDR3: CASSDSPGQPNYGYTF. The DNA for the CDR3 is TGTGCCAGTAGTGACTCTCCCGGACAGCCTAACTATGGCTACACCTTC.

The rearrangement uses TRBV6-5 and TRBJ1-4; a weak D match, TRBD1 (5 bases). This CDR3 comprises 12 residues. Between the trimmed V and J ends, which lost 6 bases and 8 bases, there was a span of 10 bases. Per germline, CDR1 MNHEY and CDR2 SVGAGI. The CDR3 sequence is CASRGPGEKLFF. The DNA for the CDR3 is TGTGCCAGCAGGGGACCGGGCGAAAAACTGTTTTTT.

The V call is TRBV5-4, the J call TRBJ1-3; 7 nucleotides line up with TRBD1. The CDR3 totals 14 residues. In germline, CDR1 is SGHNT, CDR2 YYREEE (reference sequence). V was clipped by 4 bases and J by 0 bases; unmatched bases: 1. The CDR3 region is CASSRDSSGNTIYF. As DNA, the CDR3 is TGTGCCAGCAGCCGGGACAGCTCTGGAAACACCATATATTTT. The whole variable domain, remainder taken from reference TRBV5-4 and TRBJ1-3, is ETGVTQSPTHLIKTRGQQVTLRCSSQSGHNTVSWYQQALGQGPQFIFQYYREEENGRGNFPPRFSGLQFPNYSSELNVNALELDDSALYLCASSRDSSGNTIYFGEGSWLTVV.

The CDR3 bases are TGTGCCAGCAGCTTGAGGCCTAGCGGGGCCCATTCAAGGGAGCAGTACTTC. This encodes CASSLRPSGAHSREQYF. V is TRBV5-4 and J is TRBJ2-7; 9 positions match TRBD2. V lost 1 base and J lost 7; bases outside the gene matches: 15. The CDR3 extends over 17 amino acids. Germline V gives CDR1 SGHNT, CDR2 YYREEE (reference sequence).

V gene TRBV6-5 combines with J gene TRBJ2-5; tentative D call: TRBD2 (5 bases). The CDR3 consists of 15 residues. In germline, CDR1 is MNHEY, CDR2 SVGAGI. Trimming cost V 4 bases and J 5 bases, with 17 bases left between them. The CDR3 spells CASSLTGSRTETQYF. The CDR3 DNA reads TGTGCCAGCAGTTTAACGGGGAGTAGGACGGAGACCCAGTACTTC.

The J gene is TRBJ2-3, the V gene TRBV24-1, with no clear D. The CDR3 is 13 residues long. V was shortened by 5 bases and J by 3 bases, with 8 bases between the two germline ends. The germline V gene encodes CDR1 KGHDR and CDR2 SFDVKD. The CDR3 DNA reads as TGTGCCACCAGTGCACCCTTTACAGATACGCAGTATTTT. It encodes CATSAPFTDTQYF.